Each of the 17 T cell receptor beta chains below was sequenced from the same sample in a study of identical twins. Each CDR3 protein gets one entry after TCRdb re-called the 5' RACE reads with MiXCR. The sample includes roughly 350,000 distinct CDR3 sequences, roughly an eighth seen only once; the top ten take 7.2%. The same data also went into a second study, on yellow fever vaccine responses in identical twins.

Sequenced sample: CD8+ T cells sorted from blood. The receptors were gathered from a woman aged 18-35 years in good health.

The rearrangement uses TRBV4-1 and TRBJ1-1; 7 nucleotides match TRBD1. Germline V lookup: CDR1 MGHRA, CDR2 YSYEKL. Germline trimming cut 4 bases from V and 1 base from J; bases unmatched to any gene: 3. CDR3 length: 14 residues. The CDR3 nucleotides read TGCGCCAGCAGCCTAGGACAGGCGAACACTGAAGCTTTCTTT. Encoded protein: CASSLGQANTEAFF.

This chain connects TRBV7-9 to TRBJ2-1, with D uncertain. Germline lookup yields CDR1 SEHNR and CDR2 FQNEAQ (reference sequence). Trimming stripped 4 bases from V and 6 bases from J, with 19 bases between. The CDR3 extends over 16 amino acids. The CDR3 DNA reads TGTGCCAGCAGCTCCCCGGGCCGTCTGGCCTCCAATGAGCAGTTCTTC. Its translation: CASSSPGRLASNEQFF.

This chain links TRBV7-7 with TRBJ2-7, with D possibly called TRBD1 or TRBD2 (5 bases each). V was cut by 5 bases and J by 3 bases, with 17 bases left in between. The CDR3 runs to 15 residues. Germline assignment: CDR1 SSHAT and CDR2 FNYEAQ (reference sequence). The CDR3 loop is CASSLRDRRDYEQYV. The CDR3 nucleotides are TGTGCCAGCAGCCTCCGGGACCGCCGTGACTACGAGCAGTACGTC.

The chain employs TRBV2 and TRBJ2-6; TRBD1 agrees at 7 bases. This CDR3 has 19 amino acids. Looked up from germline, CDR1 is SNHLY and CDR2 is FYNNEI. The junction had 10 bases not matched to a gene; V was cut back by 2 bases and J by 0 bases. CDR3 DNA: TGTGCCAGCAGTGAACAGAGGGACAGTGACCTCTCTGGGGCCAACGTCCTGACTTTC. Translation: CASSEQRDSDLSGANVLTF.

The chain employs TRBV12-3 or TRBV12-4 and TRBJ2-5, with D perhaps TRBD1 (6 bases). The V end lost 6 bases, the J end lost 6 bases, and 14 bases lay between the germline ends. There are 13 residues in the CDR3. CDR3 residues: CASSPTGWKTQYF. For the CDR3, the DNA is TGTGCCAGCAGCCCCACAGGGTGGAAGACCCAGTACTTC.

The chain joins TRBV28 to TRBJ2-7, with D uncertain. Germline-derived CDR1 and CDR2 are MDHEN and SYDVKM. This CDR3 contains 13 residues. V lost 5 bases to trimming and J lost 3 bases, with 11 bases between them. In DNA form, the CDR3 reads TGTGCCAGCAGTAAGAGTTTACACTACGAGCAGTACGTC. It specifies CASSKSLHYEQYV.

The chain has TRBV2 and TRBJ1-1; D perhaps matches TRBD1 (6 bases). The CDR3 has 12 amino acids. Trimming removed 6 bases at V and 9 bases at J, with 14 bases between. Germline V gene data show CDR1 as SNHLY and CDR2 as FYNNEI. The CDR3 spells CASRGDILQAFF. In DNA, the CDR3 is TGTGCCAGCAGAGGGGACATCCTACAAGCTTTCTTT.

This clonotype came up a few times. This chain uses TRBV27 with TRBJ2-6, with a possible D match to TRBD2 (6 bases). This CDR3 has 14 residues. Germline-derived CDR1 and CDR2 are MNHEY and SMNVEV (reference sequence). Trimming took off 9 bases at V and 0 bases at J, with 9 bases between the two ends. The CDR3 DNA reads TGTGCCAGTACAGCGGGCTCTGGGGCCAACGTCCTGACTTTC. As protein: CASTAGSGANVLTF. Using reference TRBV27 and TRBJ2-6 for the parts outside the CDR3, the full variable domain is EAQVTQNPRYLITVTGKKLTVTCSQNMNHEYMSWYRQDPGLGLRQIYYSMNVEVTDKGDVPEGYKVSRKEKRNFPLILESPSPNQTSLYFCASTAGSGANVLTFGAGSRLTVL.

The chain uses TRBV4-1 and TRBJ2-2; perhaps TRBD2 as D (6 bases). V was clipped by 0 bases and J by 4 bases, with 15 bases between them. In germline, CDR1 is MGHRA, CDR2 YSYEKL. CDR3 size: 17 residues. The CDR3 spells CASSQDRPGVFTGELFF. The DNA for the CDR3 is TGCGCCAGCAGCCAAGATCGACCGGGGGTGTTCACCGGGGAGCTGTTTTTT.

The table lists this clonotype with many counts. The chain carries TRBV7-9 and TRBJ2-1; a weak D match, TRBD2 (6 bases). V was pared by 3 bases and J by 4 bases, with 13 bases between. This CDR3 has 15 residues. CDR1 is SEHNR and CDR2 is FQNEAQ in the germline V gene (reference sequence). The CDR3 DNA reads TGTGCCAGCAGCTTCCCCCGGAGGGGTTACAATGAGCAGTTCTTC. As protein: CASSFPRRGYNEQFF.

The genes are TRBV2 and TRBJ2-3, with 14 bases matching TRBD2. V shed 4 bases, J shed 2 bases, and the junction held 5 bases outside the gene matches. Germline V CDR1 and CDR2: SNHLY, FYNNEI. The CDR3 totals 17 residues. The CDR3, as DNA: TGTGCCAGCAGTGCGACTAGCGGGAGGGCATTCACAGATACGCAGTATTTT. It encodes CASSATSGRAFTDTQYF.

V usage is TRBV5-6 and J usage is TRBJ2-1; 10 nucleotides match TRBD2. CDR1 and CDR2 (germline): SGHDT, YYEEEE. J lost 1 base, V lost 4 bases, and 5 bases had no gene match. CDR3 size: 16 residues. The CDR3 reads CASSDPGLASYNEQFF. CDR3 nucleotides: TGTGCCAGCAGCGACCCGGGACTAGCGTCCTACAATGAGCAGTTCTTC.

The V gene is TRBV28, the J gene TRBJ2-1, with 7 nucleotides matching TRBD1. Germline CDR1 MDHEN, CDR2 SYDVKM. V lost 3 bases and J lost 6; bases outside the gene matches: 5. The CDR3 consists of 14 residues. Written as DNA, the CDR3 is TGTGCCAGCAGTTTCGGGGACAGCGTCAATGAGCAGTTCTTC. Translated, it gives CASSFGDSVNEQFF.

A few counts support this clonotype. The J gene is TRBJ2-7, the V gene TRBV7-9; the D gene could be TRBD1 or TRBD2 (6 bases each). V was clipped by 5 bases and J by 6 bases, with 17 bases between them. CDR3 length: 14 amino acids. CDR1 is SEHNR, CDR2 FQNEAQ, per germline (reference sequence). CDR3 DNA: TGTGCCAGCAGCATAGTGGGGGGCGAGGGCGAGCAGTACTTC. This translates into CASSIVGGEGEQYF.

The chain joins TRBV3-1 to TRBJ2-1, with 11 bases aligning to TRBD2. The CDR3 length is 16 residues. V trimming: 3 bases; J trimming: 9 bases; junction bases outside the gene matches: 10. The germline V gene encodes CDR1 LGHDT and CDR2 YNNKEL (reference sequence). CDR3 DNA: TGTGCCAGCAGCCAGCCTCTAGCGGGGGGAGCGGGTGAGCAGTTCTTC. As protein: CASSQPLAGGAGEQFF.

This clonotype was counted a few times. The rearrangement joins TRBV27 to TRBJ2-1; D is undetermined. Trimming took 0 bases from V and 0 from J, leaving 9 bases between them. Germline-derived CDR1 and CDR2 are MNHEY and SMNVEV (reference sequence). The CDR3 spans 16 residues. CDR3 sequence reads: CASSLSASYSYNEQFF. The DNA for the CDR3 is TGTGCCAGCAGTTTATCGGCCAGTTACTCCTACAATGAGCAGTTCTTC.

The sample holds many counts of this clonotype. The rearrangement joins TRBV15 to TRBJ2-6; TRBD1 is a possible D gene (5 bases). Trimming shortened V by 3 bases and J by 1 base, and 10 bases separated the two germline ends. Germline V gene data show CDR1 as LNHNV and CDR2 as YYDKDF (reference sequence). CDR3 length equals 16 residues. CDR3 protein: CATSSITGSGANVLTF. DNA of the CDR3: TGTGCCACCAGCAGCATAACAGGATCTGGGGCCAACGTCCTGACTTTC. Filled out from reference TRBV15 and TRBJ2-6, the complete variable domain reads DAMVIQNPRYQVTQFGKPVTLSCSQTLNHNVMYWYQQKSSQAPKLLFHYYDKDFNNEADTPDNFQSRRPNTSFCFLDIRSPGLGDTAMYLCATSSITGSGANVLTFGAGSRLTVL.